This T cell receptor beta chain was recorded in a study of T cells after yellow fever vaccination. Overall study: Preparation used SMART-Seq v4 Ultra Low Input for the low-cell-number fractions.

TCR cDNA was made by 5'RACE template switching, adding a universal primer site and UMIs. From the 5' RACE reads, TCRdb called clonotypes with MiXCR, one entry per CDR3 protein. The data show roughly 330,000 distinct CDR3 sequences, with around 3.9% seen just once and roughly 26% held by the top ten. There are many counts of this clonotype. Specimen: PBMCs, collected 5 days after the yellow fever booster vaccination. The source of this sequence is a man between 18 and 35 years old who received the YFV17D yellow fever vaccine.

CDR3 amino acids: CASSYSGVGNTIYF. CDR3 nucleotide sequence: TGTGCCAGCAGTTACTCGGGGGTCGGAAACACCATATATTTT. V gene TRBV6-5 combines with J gene TRBJ1-3; the D gene is possibly TRBD1 (5 bases). V was clipped by 0 bases and J by 4 bases, with 7 bases between them. The CDR3 loop spans 14 amino acids. Germline V gene data show CDR1 as MNHEY and CDR2 as SVGAGI.